The clone carrying this T cell receptor beta chain turned up a few times. Antigen specificity is unknown. CDR1 and CDR2 from the germline V gene are MNHNY and SVGAGI (reference sequence). The CDR3 is 23 residues long. V was pared by 6 bases and J by 0 bases, with 26 bases of the junction left unmatched. This sample was taken from a study of T-cell memory formation after mild COVID-19. Broader study findings: The authors left the SARS-CoV-2 specificity of second-wave clones peaking on day 37 unconfirmed.

The authors produced TCR alpha and TCR beta cDNA libraries with sample barcodes and UMIs by 5'RACE using constant-segment primers. MiXCR, applied by TCRdb to the 5' RACE reads, yields one record per CDR3 protein. The sample records some 130,000 distinct CDR3 sequences, 15% to 20% being singletons. Sequenced: PBMCs or a T cell subset sorted from them (not recorded which). The clonotype comes from a man between 18 and 35 years old who had mild COVID-19 (a few samples of this study predate the infection). Cell type and time point are not known. The V call is TRBV6-6, the J call TRBJ2-3; TRBD2 aligns across 11 bases. Here the CDR3 reads CASRPDRQWLAGGNITSTDTQYF. The CDR3, as DNA: TGTGCCAGCAGACCAGACAGGCAGTGGCTAGCGGGGGGCAACATTACTAGCACAGATACGCAGTATTTT.